These T cell receptor beta chains were read from a single sample in a study of T cells in Graves' hyperthyroidism and ophthalmopathy. MiXCR was run by TCRdb on the multiplex PCR reads, yielding one entry per CDR3 protein. Of 610,000 or so distinct CDR3 sequences listed, 46% were seen once; the top ten hold about 8%. Material: peripheral blood or thyroid tissue (not recorded which). Source of these receptors: a woman between 18 and 29 years old with Graves' hyperthyroidism. Both conserved end residues are part of each CDR3. A D gene is named only where the DNA matches it firmly. Expanded clones get a size class; other rows say once, few or many, or leave the size out.

v_call	j_call	d_call	clone_size	cdr3_aa	cdr3_nt
TRBV12-3/TRBV12-4	TRBJ2-7	.	many	CASSDTQIYEQYF	TGTGCCAGCAGTGACACACAGATCTACGAGCAGTACTTC
TRBV5-4	TRBJ2-2	TRBD2	few	CASSKPGLVVTGELFF	TGTGCCAGCAGCAAACCGGGACTAGTAGTCACCGGGGAGCTGTTTTTT
TRBV5-8	TRBJ2-2	.	.	CASSLVNTGELSW	TGTGCCAGCAGCTTGGTGAACACCGGGGAGCTGTCTTGG
TRBV11-2	TRBJ2-1	TRBD2	once	CASSLTAGASREQFF	TGTGCCAGCAGCTTAACAGCGGGAGCTTCCCGGGAGCAGTTCTTC
TRBV5-1	TRBJ1-1	.	many	CASSLGILNTEAFF	TGCGCCAGCAGCTTGGGAATATTGAACACTGAAGCTTTCTTT
TRBV6-2/TRBV6-3	TRBJ1-5	.	many	CASSDPGGQPQHF	TGTGCCAGCAGTGACCCTGGAGGTCAGCCCCAGCATTTT
TRBV6-2/TRBV6-3	TRBJ2-7	TRBD1	many	CASNGQGFSYEQYF	TGTGCCAGCAACGGACAGGGGTTCTCCTACGAGCAGTACTTC
TRBV20-1	TRBJ2-7	TRBD2	.	CSARGPSGRLREQYF	TGCAGTGCTAGAGGCCCTAGCGGGAGACTCCGCGAGCAGTACTTC
TRBV26	TRBJ1-3	.	.	CASSFRGAQGGYTIYF	TGTGCCAGCAGTTTTCGGGGGGCTCAGGGTGGCTACACCATATATTTT
TRBV10-2	TRBJ2-5	TRBD2	.	CASSESASGSETQYF	TGCGCCAGCAGTGAGTCGGCTAGCGGGAGTGAGACCCAGTACTTC
TRBV20-1	TRBJ2-7	.	many	CSARDSDWVIYEQYF	TGCAGTGCTAGAGACTCGGACTGGGTGATCTACGAGCAGTACTTC
TRBV7-9	TRBJ2-5	.	once	CASTSKWTVEETQYF	TGTGCCAGCACCTCTAAGTGGACGGTGGAAGAGACCCAGTACTTC
TRBV5-5	TRBJ2-7	.	many	CASRFSTYEQYF	TGTGCCAGCAGATTTTCCACCTACGAGCAGTACTTC
TRBV11-2	TRBJ2-7	TRBD2	many	CASSSGGGNEQYF	TGTGCCAGCAGTTCCGGGGGGGGCAACGAGCAGTACTTC
TRBV7-8	TRBJ1-4	.	many	CASSLRPATNEKLFF	TGTGCCAGCAGCTTAAGGCCAGCAACTAATGAAAAACTGTTTTTT
TRBV15	TRBJ1-2	.	.	CATSRALANRDGYTF	TGTGCCACCAGCAGAGCACTTGCTAACAGGGATGGCTACACCTTC
TRBV2	TRBJ1-1	TRBD1	many	CASSHAGGTEAFF	TGTGCCAGCAGTCACGCAGGGGGCACTGAAGCTTTCTTT
TRBV7-2	TRBJ2-7	.	many	CASSLEVSSYEQYF	TGCGCCAGCAGCTTGGAGGTCAGCTCCTACGAGCAGTACTTC
TRBV12-3/TRBV12-4	TRBJ1-1	.	many	CASSLARRATEAFF	TGTGCCAGCAGTTTAGCGCGCAGGGCCACTGAAGCTTTCTTT
TRBV2	TRBJ1-6	.	.	CASSEAWQGGSPLHF	TGTGCCAGCAGTGAAGCCTGGCAGGGAGGTTCACCCCTCCACTTT
TRBV12-3/TRBV12-4	TRBJ1-1	.	.	CASSLGGLTF	TGTGCCAGCAGTTTAGGGGGACTGACTTTT
TRBV27	TRBJ1-2	TRBD1	few	CASSLSETGATYGYTF	TGTGCCAGCAGTTTATCAGAGACAGGGGCGACCTATGGCTACACCTTC
TRBV10-3	TRBJ2-2	TRBD2	many	CAISDYSGRDSGELFF	TGTGCCATCAGTGATTATAGCGGGAGGGACTCCGGGGAGCTGTTTTTT
TRBV7-2	TRBJ2-2	TRBD1	few	CASSLRPGGAELFF	TGTGCCAGCAGCTTAAGGCCAGGGGGCGCGGAGCTGTTTTTT
TRBV29-1	TRBJ1-1	.	once	CSVDRNQNTEAFF	TGCAGCGTTGACAGGAACCAGAACACTGAAGCTTTCTTT
TRBV2	TRBJ2-2	.	many	CASSGRTANTGELFF	TGTGCCAGCAGTGGAAGGACTGCTAACACCGGGGAGCTGTTTTTT
TRBV9	TRBJ2-5	TRBD2	many	CASSVGASGYQETQYF	TGTGCCAGCAGCGTAGGCGCTAGCGGTTACCAAGAGACCCAGTACTTC
TRBV7-2	TRBJ2-5	TRBD2	once	CASSLAPAGAQYF	TGTGCCAGCAGCTTAGCCCCAGCGGGGGCCCAGTACTTC
TRBV5-5	TRBJ2-5	.	.	CASSLVGATVAQYF	TGTGCCAGCAGCTTGGTAGGGGCAACAGTGGCCCAGTACTTC
TRBV7-6	TRBJ2-6	TRBD2	many	CASSPLAGGPSFGANVLTF	TGTGCCAGCAGCCCGCTAGCGGGAGGGCCTTCGTTTGGGGCCAACGTCCTGACTTTC
TRBV5-6	TRBJ2-5	TRBD2	many	CASSLGGRARETQYF	TGTGCCAGCAGCTTGGGCGGGAGGGCCAGGGAGACCCAGTACTTC
TRBV7-6	TRBJ2-1	TRBD2	.	CASSLHQLAGPNNEQFF	TGTGCCAGCAGCTTACATCAGCTAGCGGGACCGAACAATGAGCAGTTCTTC
TRBV7-9	TRBJ1-1	.	few	CASSFKGSTEAFF	TGTGCCAGCAGCTTTAAGGGCAGCACTGAAGCTTTCTTT
TRBV2	TRBJ2-7	.	.	CASSYGANGYEQYF	TGTGCCAGCAGTTACGGGGCTAACGGGTACGAGCAGTACTTC
TRBV7-6	TRBJ2-7	TRBD1	.	CAREDRVNGEQYF	TGTGCTAGAGAGGACAGGGTTAATGGCGAGCAGTACTTC
TRBV12-3/TRBV12-4	TRBJ1-1	.	.	CASSPQGPAEAFF	TGTGCCAGCAGCCCACAGGGACCGGCTGAAGCTTTCTTT
TRBV5-1	TRBJ2-2	TRBD2	many	CASRQRTSGSNTGELFF	TGCGCCAGCAGACAGCGGACTAGCGGGTCGAACACCGGGGAGCTGTTTTTT
TRBV4-2	TRBJ1-4	.	.	CASSLGWAANEKLFF	TGTGCCAGCAGCTTAGGATGGGCAGCCAATGAAAAACTGTTTTTT
TRBV5-1	TRBJ2-7	.	many	CASSLSGTEQYF	TGCGCCAGCAGCTTGTCCGGGACAGAGCAGTACTTC
TRBV13	TRBJ2-7	TRBD1	many	CASSRGQDPREQYF	TGTGCCAGCAGCAGAGGACAGGACCCTAGGGAGCAGTACTTC
TRBV7-9	TRBJ2-7	.	many	CASSGRQATYEQYF	TGTGCCAGCAGCGGACGACAGGCTACCTACGAGCAGTACTTC
TRBV5-1	TRBJ2-5	TRBD2	.	CASSISGTSGMETQYF	TGCGCCAGCAGTATCAGCGGGACTAGTGGGATGGAGACCCAGTACTTC
TRBV12-5	TRBJ1-2	.	many	CASGRQTDYGYTF	TGTGCTAGTGGACGACAGACGGACTATGGCTACACCTTC
TRBV10-3	TRBJ2-5	TRBD2	.	CAIAGVETQYF	TGTGCCATCGCGGGAGTAGAGACCCAGTACTTC
TRBV5-4	TRBJ1-2	.	.	CASSAGGLHGYTF	TGTGCCAGCAGCGCCGGAGGGCTTCATGGCTACACCTTC
TRBV29-1	TRBJ1-1	.	.	CSVNPGANTEAFF	TGCAGTGTAAACCCTGGGGCAAACACTGAAGCTTTCTTT
TRBV7-2	TRBJ1-2	.	many	CASSFNRYGYTF	TGTGCCAGCAGCTTTAACCGCTATGGCTACACCTTC
TRBV29-1	TRBJ1-5	.	.	CSVLAGDGETQHF	TGCAGCGTCCTGGCAGGGGATGGGGAGACCCAGCATTTT
TRBV20-1	TRBJ2-7	TRBD2	many	CSARTSGLYEQYF	TGCAGTGCTAGAACTAGCGGGTTATACGAGCAGTACTTC
TRBV7-9	TRBJ2-7	.	once	CASSPGPPDEQYF	TGTGCCAGCTCCCCGGGACCCCCGGACGAGCAGTACTTC
TRBV2	TRBJ1-1	.	many	CASKRGTEAFF	TGTGCCAGCAAAAGGGGCACTGAAGCTTTCTTT
TRBV10-3	TRBJ1-5	.	once	CAIGGEGGILPGPQHF	TGTGCCATCGGGGGTGAAGGGGGGATTTTACCAGGGCCCCAGCATTTT
TRBV7-9	TRBJ2-7	.	.	CARRPPEQYF	TGTGCCAGGAGGCCGCCCGAGCAGTACTTC